This T cell receptor beta chain was profiled in a study of OX40 agonist ivuxolimab in advanced cancers. About the study: Patients with prior anti-PD-1, anti-PD-L1 or anti-CTLA-4 therapy were eligible; 40% had some.

This clone was recorded only once. Generated by immunoSEQ multiplex PCR, the TCRdb table keeps only in-frame clones and is missing some. The table includes 50,000 to 70,000 clones, approximately 88% detected once. This clonotype was sampled from an adult with an advanced solid tumor such as melanoma, head and neck, liver or kidney cancer. Material: CD4+ or CD8+ T cells sorted from blood, obtained in a trial of the OX40 agonist ivuxolimab.

CDR3 in amino acids: CASSDGWGAGNIQYF. As DNA, the CDR3 is TGTGCCAGCAGTGATGGTTGGGGGGCTGGAAACATTCAGTACTTC. This chain joins TRBV6-1 and TRBJ2-4, with D perhaps assigned TRBD1 or TRBD2 (6 bases each). The length of the CDR3 is 15 residues. Per germline, CDR1 MNHNS and CDR2 SASEGT. The germline V and J ends were trimmed by 3 bases and 6 bases, with 15 bases remaining between them.